These T cell receptor beta chains were read from a single sample in a study of blood T cell repertoires in COVID-19. Sequencing was performed with immunoSEQ multiplex PCR; in TCRdb, only in-frame clones are kept and a portion is missing. The sample has 250,000 or so clones; around 84% are singletons. Sequenced: peripheral blood. The source is a woman aged 18-35 years with acute or convalescent COVID-19. CDR3s include the opening cysteine and the closing phenylalanine or tryptophan. A D gene is named only where the DNA matches it firmly.

>TRBJ1-1|TRBV19|NA
CASSIEGGVTEAFF
TGTGCCAGTAGTATTGAGGGGGGGGTCACTGAAGCTTTCTTT
>TRBJ2-2|TRBV29-1|NA
CSVGRRNTGELFF
TGCAGCGTTGGAAGGAGGAACACCGGGGAGCTGTTTTTT
>TRBJ1-6|TRBV6-6|TRBD1
CASSPVGVSGGTSPLHF
TGTGCCAGCAGTCCGGTAGGGGTGTCAGGGGGCACTTCACCCCTCCACTTT
>TRBJ2-7|TRBV7-2|NA
CASSVHYEQYF
TGTGCCAGCAGCGTCCACTACGAGCAGTACTTC
>TRBJ2-7|TRBV27|TRBD1
CASSLSTDRSYPYEQYF
TGTGCCAGCAGTTTATCGACGGACAGGAGTTATCCCTACGAGCAGTACTTC
>TRBJ2-7|TRBV27|TRBD1
CASSAGTGGRTEQYF
TGTGCCAGCAGTGCCGGGACAGGGGGAAGGACCGAGCAGTACTTC
>TRBJ2-7|TRBV4-3|NA
CASSQGRQAGYEQYF
TGCGCCAGCAGCCAAGGCCGACAGGCCGGGTACGAGCAGTACTTC
>TRBJ2-4|TRBV6-2/TRBV6-3|TRBD1
CASSYSTGANIQYF
TGTGCCAGCAGTTACTCGACAGGGGCCAACATTCAGTACTTC
>TRBJ1-1|TRBV27|NA
CASSFFGEAFF
TGTGCCAGCAGTTTTTTCGGGGAAGCTTTCTTT
>TRBJ2-1|TRBV5-6|TRBD1
CASSGDRGPYNEQFF
TGTGCCAGCAGCGGGGACAGGGGGCCTTACAATGAGCAGTTCTTC
>TRBJ2-7|TRBV3-1/TRBV3-2|NA
CASSLTGNYEQYF
TGTGCCAGCTCCCTTACAGGGAACTACGAGCAGTACTTC
>TRBJ1-1|TRBV5-1|TRBD1
CASSLQGPNTEAFF
TGCGCCAGCAGCTTACAGGGGCCGAACACTGAAGCTTTCTTT